This record concerns one TCR beta chain sequence. Its binding antigen is unknown. Base quality data are lacking; no much larger clone is found one base away. Peripheral blood CD8+ and CD4+ T cells from healthy donors, Susac syndrome patients and multiple sclerosis patients were profiled by high-throughput TCR beta sequencing. Treatment-naive patients with stable or active relapsing-remitting disease fulfilling revised McDonald criteria were used as multiple sclerosis controls. Bulk CD8+ and CD4+ T cells were purified magnetically by negative isolation, whereas CD8+ TEMRA cells were enriched by FACS. Blood was collected in EDTA tubes and processed within 24 hours, with PBMCs isolated through density gradient centrifugation. PBMCs intended for TCR sequencing were cryopreserved in liquid nitrogen and thawed later in a water bath at 37 degrees C. The sorted or isolated CD4+, CD8+ and CD8+ TEMRA cells had a purity of 90% or higher.

The data originate from a study of CD8 T cells in Susac syndrome (dated by TCRdb to the late 2010s). Notes on the research overall: Repertoire sequencing was used to test whether CD8+ T cell activation and differentiation in Susac syndrome was antigen driven. Clonality of the CD8+ T cell repertoire was compared between over ten healthy donors, approximately 14 Susac syndrome patients and under 19 multiple sclerosis patients. Broader findings and caveats from the paper: The number of individuals in the TCR sequencing and HLA analysis was recognized as being relatively small.

The germline V gene specifies SGHVS as CDR1 and FQNEAQ as CDR2. The CDR3 holds 17 amino acids from the cysteine to the phenylalanine. Only the CDR3 region is kept as DNA, spanning 51 bases read in frame from base 1. V drops 5 bases and J drops 0 bases, leaving 17 bases in between. RNA was extracted using the RNeasy kit, and about 0.5 to 1 microgram was reverse transcribed with random hexamers. The immunoSEQ multiplex PCR assay, which covers 54 Vbeta and 13 Jbeta segments, was used to amplify TCR beta CDR3 regions. To correct PCR amplification bias, a synthetic template baseline was used for both primer optimization and computational correction. The authors' pipeline ran thus. Reads were annotated to V, D and J genes per IMGT and analyzed with immunoSEQ Analyzer, keeping only productive sequences. To calculate clonality, Shannon entropy was normalized by log2 of the number of productive unique sequences and then subtracted from one. Public and private clones were assessed among the 100 most prevalent clones of each patient and control. Clones were defined as Susac-specific when absent from the healthy and MS cohorts, from 1052 published viral clones and from other ImmuneACCESS disease sequences. TCRdb reran the public reads through fastp at Q25 and MiXCR, keeping productive beta chains. Merged by CDR3 protein, the rows form single entries marked with the most common genes and DNA. These V and J calls originate from TCRdb's pipeline instead of the authors' own analysis. The sample table holds some 260,000 distinct CDR3 sequences, of which 80% to 90% were seen once. The biggest ten clones account for around 0.11% of the sample.

This receptor was taken from a human donor with multiple sclerosis. Sequencing was carried out using CD8+ T cells from PBMCs. The rearrangement combines TRBV7-8 with TRBJ1-5; perhaps TRBD1 is the D gene, with 5 bases matching. CDR3 region: CASSGSGSWASNQPQHF. The DNA sequence is as follows: TGTGCCAGCAGCGGGTCAGGGAGTTGGGCTAGCAATCAGCCCCAGCATTTT. Extended through the reference TRBV7-8 and TRBJ1-5 proteins, this CDR3 yields the full variable domain: GAGVSQSPRYKVAKRGQDVALRCDPISGHVSLFWYQQALGQGPEFLTYFQNEAQLDKSGLPSDRFFAERPEGSVSTLKIQRTQQEDSAVYLCASSGSGSWASNQPQHFGDGTRLSIL.